What follows describes a single T cell receptor (beta chain). The antigen remains unidentified. The time point here: week 35, safety follow-up. The investigators gave 300 ug of mutant IDH1 20-mer peptide in each vaccine dose, together with topical imiquimod. This sample stems from a study of a mutant IDH1 vaccine in newly diagnosed glioma. The protocol was immunoSEQ multiplex PCR, while the TCRdb copy is restricted to in-frame clones and leaves out a portion. The sample has approximately 50,000 clones; about 86% are singletons. This clonotype originated in a man aged 35-49 years with glioma. The specimen was PBMCs, collected from a glioma patient whose treatment included an IDH1 peptide vaccine.

The CDR3 DNA reads as TGTGCCAGCACCACGTACGACAGGGCCCCTGAGACCCAGTACTTC. Translated: CASTTYDRAPETQYF. This chain joins TRBV6-5 and TRBJ2-5; 7 nucleotides match TRBD1. The CDR3 is 15 amino acids. In germline, CDR1 is MNHEY, CDR2 SVGAGI. With 7 bases clipped from V and 5 bases from J, the junction kept 13 bases outside the gene matches.